The T cell receptor (beta chain) under discussion was sequenced for a study of T cells in Graves' hyperthyroidism and ophthalmopathy. Researchers defined stable Graves' hyperthyroidism as no ophthalmopathy progression within 18 months. These patients, aged 18 to 65, had recently diagnosed hyperthyroidism lasting under 2 months. RNA transcripts gave rise to amplified TCR beta CDR3 regions. The HTBI primer set drove a first-round RT-PCR of the TCR CDR3. TCRdb re-called the multiplex PCR reads with MiXCR, one entry per CDR3 protein. Of hundreds of thousands of distinct CDR3 sequences listed, more than 45% are singletons. Points on this clonotype: As yet, its antigen is unknown.

Overall study results and limits: A model built on 13 V-J features separated ophthalmopathy from stable hyperthyroidism. In validation, the model predicted ophthalmopathy. These predictions came a median around 5.9 months before onset.

V was clipped by 1 base and J by 5 bases; unmatched bases: 2. The CDR3 has 15 amino acids. CDR1 and CDR2 from the germline V gene are LNHNV and YYDKDF (reference sequence). The origin of this receptor is a young woman with Graves' hyperthyroidism. This chain links TRBV15 with TRBJ1-5; 10 bases are a match to TRBD1. Sequencing input: peripheral blood or thyroid tissue (not recorded which). In nucleotides, the CDR3 is TGTGCCACCAGCAGAGCCGGGACAGGGGATCAGCCCCAGCATTTT. It encodes CATSRAGTGDQPQHF.